This TCR beta chain stems from a study of blood T cell repertoires in COVID-19 (TCRdb year 2020). In terms of the full investigation: Samples from collaborators originated in the United States, Italy and Spain and spanned both the acute and convalescent phases of COVID-19. The prospective study material was composed of cDNA or gDNA derived from T cells, B-cell-depleted T cells, or PBMCs. Subjects who had been exposed to COVID-19, were actively infected with it, or had recovered from it provided the deeply sampled blood TCRbeta repertoires that made up the dataset. A freely available public database, intended as a resource for researchers studying the immune response to SARS-CoV-2, is where the repertoires were released. The samples were drawn from two sources: the first 160 participants of the ongoing ImmuneRACE study, and 1,200 or so subjects contributed by 6 global collaborators. The sample metadata nearly always contained a de-identified subject ID, COVID-19 status, age in years and sex. Where HLA class I and class II types were available, the types were taken from metadata supplied by the sample provider, not from assay-based typing. Paper-wide results and their limitations: The amount of clinical and demographic metadata varied by source and participant and was provided uncurated.

V lost 6 bases and J lost 7 bases, and the count of bases not matched to a germline gene is 8. The germline V gene encodes CDR1 KGHSH and CDR2 LQKENI. Inclusive of the bounding cysteine and phenylalanine, the CDR3 is 15 residues long. Only CDR3 DNA is held: 45 bases, read in frame from base 1. As regards this clone: It lacks a known antigen. No base quality information exists; no much larger clone differs at one position.

At one collaborating source in Seattle, patients were enrolled during active infection and were followed longitudinally through the course of disease. Each collaborating institution followed its own protocols to collect whole blood in K2EDTA tubes. Collaborator samples were shipped for TCRbeta analysis as frozen whole blood, isolated PBMCs, or DNA extracted from either sample type. TCRbeta CDR3 regions were amplified from genomic DNA by means of the immunoSEQ Assay, a bias-controlled multiplex PCR. The published analysis was carried out like this. Nucleated cell counts per sample were estimated from amplification of reference gene primers within the assay. To quantify the absolute abundance of each unique TCRbeta CDR3 rearrangement, sequence reads were collapsed and filtered. For each sample, productive Simpson clonality was calculated as the square root of Simpson's diversity index across productive rearrangements. TCRdb's version of the immuneACCESS table is confined to in-frame rearrangements and falls short of the full clone set. An unresolved V gene accounts for under half of the shortfall where checked; the remainder is of unknown origin. That table furnishes V, J and clone size, whereas the DNA furnished D and trimming. Across this sample there are fewer than 350,000 clones, with 89% seen only once. The ten biggest clones cover 3% to 4.5% of the sample.

This sequence uses TRBV18 and TRBJ1-6; the central 8 bases match TRBD1. The sample comprised peripheral blood. The receptor was isolated from an older woman with COVID-19, enrolled during active disease. This receptor has the CDR3 CASSQTTGVNSPLHF. The DNA sequence is given as TGTGCCAGCTCCCAGACGACAGGGGTAAATTCACCCCTCCACTTT.